This TCR beta chain was documented in a study of sequential checkpoint blockade in melanoma. Described treatment: randomized to nivolumab then ipilimumab (arm A) or the reverse (arm B). TCRdb keeps only in-frame clones here, not all; method: immunoSEQ multiplex PCR. The sample records approximately 28,000 clones, 70% to 90% being singletons. Per germline, CDR1 MRHNA and CDR2 SNTAGT. Deletions cut 8 bases from V and 6 bases from J, with 14 bases between. This CDR3 contains 13 residues. This clone was counted only a few times. This chain joins TRBV6-4 and TRBJ1-5; weak D call: TRBD1 (6 bases). The sequencing used CD8+ T cells sorted from blood (inferred from file names), collected from a patient given nivolumab and ipilimumab in sequence. The sequence derives from a human donor with melanoma. The CDR3: CASQDRSAQPQHF. In DNA form, the CDR3 reads TGTGCCAGCCAAGACAGGAGTGCTCAGCCCCAGCATTTT.